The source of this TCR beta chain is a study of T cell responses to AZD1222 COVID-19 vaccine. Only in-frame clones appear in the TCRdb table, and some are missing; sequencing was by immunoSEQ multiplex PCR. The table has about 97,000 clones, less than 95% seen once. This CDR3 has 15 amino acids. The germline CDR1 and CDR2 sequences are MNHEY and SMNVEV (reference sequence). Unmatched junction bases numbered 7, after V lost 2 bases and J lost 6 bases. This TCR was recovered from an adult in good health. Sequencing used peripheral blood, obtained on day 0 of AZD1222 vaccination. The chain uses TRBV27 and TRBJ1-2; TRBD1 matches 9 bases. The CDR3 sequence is CASSLLGQGSNGYTF. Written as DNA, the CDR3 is TGTGCCAGCAGTTTACTGGGACAGGGTTCGAATGGCTACACCTTC.